This T cell receptor beta chain came from a study of T cell responses to AZD1222 COVID-19 vaccine. Sample share makes this clone medium-sized. Sequencing was performed with immunoSEQ multiplex PCR; in TCRdb, only in-frame clones are kept and a portion is missing. The sample carries 100,000 or so clones, roughly 86% recorded once. The CDR3 is 15 residues long. V shed 3 bases, J shed 1 base, and the junction held 1 base outside the gene matches. Germline-derived CDR1 and CDR2 are KGHSH and LQKENI. The chain carries TRBV18 and TRBJ2-2, with 8 bases aligning to TRBD1. This TCR derives from an adult in good health. The sample was peripheral blood, taken on day 0 of AZD1222 vaccination. The chain's CDR3 is CASSPGQGNTGELFF. The CDR3 coding sequence is TGTGCCAGCTCACCCGGACAGGGGAACACCGGGGAGCTGTTTTTT.